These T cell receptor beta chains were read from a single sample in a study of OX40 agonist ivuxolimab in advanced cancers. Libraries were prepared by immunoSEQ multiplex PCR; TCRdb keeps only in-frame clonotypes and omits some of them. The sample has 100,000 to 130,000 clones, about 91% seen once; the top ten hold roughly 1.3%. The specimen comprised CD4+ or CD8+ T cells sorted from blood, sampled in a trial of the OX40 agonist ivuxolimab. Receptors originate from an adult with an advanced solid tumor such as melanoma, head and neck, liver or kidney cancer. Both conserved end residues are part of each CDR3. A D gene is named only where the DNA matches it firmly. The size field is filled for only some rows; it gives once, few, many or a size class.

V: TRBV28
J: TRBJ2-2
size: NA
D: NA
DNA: TGTGCCATTACAGGGCCGAACACCGGGGAGCTGTTTTTT
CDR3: CAITGPNTGELFF

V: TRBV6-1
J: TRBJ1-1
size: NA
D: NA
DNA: TGTGCCAGCAGTGAATCGCGGGGCACTGAAGCTTTCTTT
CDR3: CASSESRGTEAFF

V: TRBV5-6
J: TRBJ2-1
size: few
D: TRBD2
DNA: TGTGCCAGCAGCTTCCTGGCGGGAGGGCACAATGAGCAGTTCTTC
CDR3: CASSFLAGGHNEQFF

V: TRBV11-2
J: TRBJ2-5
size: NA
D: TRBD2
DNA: TGTGCCAGCAGCTCCCTGACTAGCGAACTAATAGGCCAGTACTTC
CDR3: CASSSLTSELIGQYF

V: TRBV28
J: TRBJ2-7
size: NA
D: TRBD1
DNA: TGTGCCAGCAGCCCCGGACAGGCCATCTACGAGCAGTACTTC
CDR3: CASSPGQAIYEQYF

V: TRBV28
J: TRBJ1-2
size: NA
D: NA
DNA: TGTGCCAGCAGTAATACCCTCCCGGGGCAAAAACTGACCTTC
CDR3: CASSNTLPGQKLTF

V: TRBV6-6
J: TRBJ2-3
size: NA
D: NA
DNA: TGTGCCAGCAGACGTCCAGCGGCGCGCACAGATACGCAGTATTTT
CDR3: CASRRPAARTDTQYF

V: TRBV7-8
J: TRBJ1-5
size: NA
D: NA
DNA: TGTGCCAGCAGCGACAGGAGGCTCTCCCGGCCCCAGCATTTT
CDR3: CASSDRRLSRPQHF

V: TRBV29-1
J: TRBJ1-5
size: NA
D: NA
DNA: TGCAGCGTTGGTTATAGCAATCAGCCCCAGCATTTT
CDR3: CSVGYSNQPQHF

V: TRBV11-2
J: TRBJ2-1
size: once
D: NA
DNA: TGTGCCAGCAGCTTAGATCCCGGGACCTACAATGAGCAGTTCTTC
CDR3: CASSLDPGTYNEQFF

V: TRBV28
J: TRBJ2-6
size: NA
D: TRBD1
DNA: TGTGCCAGCAGTTCCCCGGGACAGGGGGTTGGGGCCAACGTCCTGACTTTC
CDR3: CASSSPGQGVGANVLTF

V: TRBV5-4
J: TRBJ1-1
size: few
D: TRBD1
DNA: TGTGCCAGCAGCTTGTCCGGACAGGGGAACACTGAAGCTTTCTTT
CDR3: CASSLSGQGNTEAFF

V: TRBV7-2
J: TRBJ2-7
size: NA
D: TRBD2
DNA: TGTGCCAGCAGCACCTCCGGGGGGGGCTACGAGCAGTACTTC
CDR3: CASSTSGGGYEQYF

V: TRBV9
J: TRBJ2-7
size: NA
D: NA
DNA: TGTGCCAGCAGCGTAGCTTGGTATGCAACAGGTCCGAGCTCCTACGAGCAGTACTTC
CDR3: CASSVAWYATGPSSYEQYF

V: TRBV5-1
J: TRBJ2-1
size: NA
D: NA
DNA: TGCGCCAGCAGCCCTACACAGAGCTCCTACAATGAGCAGTTCTTC
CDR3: CASSPTQSSYNEQFF

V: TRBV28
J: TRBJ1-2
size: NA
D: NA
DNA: TGTGCCAGCTCCTCTCTAACGGTCTATGGCTACACCTTC
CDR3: CASSSLTVYGYTF

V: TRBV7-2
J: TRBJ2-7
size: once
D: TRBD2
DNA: TGTGCCAGCAGCCCCGATGGGCGGGAGGACCCTCCCTACGAGCAGTACTTC
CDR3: CASSPDGREDPPYEQYF

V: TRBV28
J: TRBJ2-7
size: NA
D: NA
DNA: TGTGCCAGCAGTTTATGGGGCGGGCCGTACGAGCAGTACTTC
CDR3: CASSLWGGPYEQYF

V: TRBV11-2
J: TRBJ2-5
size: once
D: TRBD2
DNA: TGTGCCAGCAGCTTAGTCGGGACTAGCGGGAGCGAAGAGACCCAGTACTTC
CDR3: CASSLVGTSGSEETQYF

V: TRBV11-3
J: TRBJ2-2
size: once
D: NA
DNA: TGTGCCAGCAGCCCCAGAGTCAGGGACACCGGGGAGCTGTTTTTT
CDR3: CASSPRVRDTGELFF

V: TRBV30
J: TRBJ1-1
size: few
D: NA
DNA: TGTGCCTGGACCCTAGGGGGGTGGAACACTGAAGCTTTCTTT
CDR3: CAWTLGGWNTEAFF

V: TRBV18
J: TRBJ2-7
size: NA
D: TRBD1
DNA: TGTGCCAGCTCACCAACGCCGCCGGGACAGGGGTCCTACGAGCAGTACTTC
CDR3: CASSPTPPGQGSYEQYF

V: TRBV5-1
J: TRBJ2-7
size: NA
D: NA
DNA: TGCGCCAGCAGCTCAATCCCAGACCTATCCTACGAGCAGTACTTC
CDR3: CASSSIPDLSYEQYF

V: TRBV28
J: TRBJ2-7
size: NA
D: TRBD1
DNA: TGTGCCAGCAGCTCGATACCGGGACAGGGGACTGGGGGCTACGAGCAGTACTTC
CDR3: CASSSIPGQGTGGYEQYF

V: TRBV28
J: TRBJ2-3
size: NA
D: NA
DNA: TGTGCCAGCAGTTTATATCTTCGGAGCAGGGTTTGGTCGGATACGCAGTATTTT
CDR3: CASSLYLRSRVWSDTQYF

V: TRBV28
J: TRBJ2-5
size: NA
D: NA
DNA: TGTGCCAGCATCTGGGGTGAGACCCAGTACTTC
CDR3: CASIWGETQYF

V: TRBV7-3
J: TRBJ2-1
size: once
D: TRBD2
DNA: TGTGCCAGCAGCTTAGGCCTAGCGGGAGGATCCTACAATGAGCAGTTCTTC
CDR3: CASSLGLAGGSYNEQFF

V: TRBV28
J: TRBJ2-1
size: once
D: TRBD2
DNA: TGTGCCAGCAGTTTATTCCTTAGCGGGGAGCAGTTCTTC
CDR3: CASSLFLSGEQFF

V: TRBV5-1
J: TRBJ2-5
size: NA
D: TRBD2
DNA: TGCGCCAGCAGCCTCGGGACTAGCGGGAGCGAGACCCAGTACTTC
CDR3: CASSLGTSGSETQYF

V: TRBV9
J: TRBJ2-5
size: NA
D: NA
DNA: TGTGCCAGCAGCGTAGGGTCTGCTATCTACCAAGAGACCCAGTACTTC
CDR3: CASSVGSAIYQETQYF

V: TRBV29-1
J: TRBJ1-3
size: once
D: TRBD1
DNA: TGCAGCGTTGAAAGGCAGGGGGGGGGAAACACCATATATTTT
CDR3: CSVERQGGGNTIYF

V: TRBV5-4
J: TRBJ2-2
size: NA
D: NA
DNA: TGTGCCAGCAGCTTCGGCGGGACCACCGGGGAGCTGTTTTTT
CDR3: CASSFGGTTGELFF

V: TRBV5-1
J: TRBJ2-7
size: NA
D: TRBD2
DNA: TGCGCCAGCAGCTCTGGGACTAGTAGGGGCTACGAGCAGTACTTC
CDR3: CASSSGTSRGYEQYF

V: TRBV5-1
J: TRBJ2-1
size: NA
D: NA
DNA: TGCGCCAGCAGCTTGACCGGGAGTGCTAATGAGCAGTTCTTC
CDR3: CASSLTGSANEQFF

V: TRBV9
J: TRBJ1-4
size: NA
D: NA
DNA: TGTGCCAGCAGCGTAGCGGGCAGAATCCCTGGAAAACTGTTTTTT
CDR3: CASSVAGRIPGKLFF

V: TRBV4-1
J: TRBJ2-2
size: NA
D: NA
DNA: TGCGCCAGCAGCCAGAAGGGGGAGACCTTGAACACCGGGGAGCTGTTTTTT
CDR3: CASSQKGETLNTGELFF

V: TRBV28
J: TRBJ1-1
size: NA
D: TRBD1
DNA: TGTGCCAGCAGTTCAGGACAGGGGGCTGACACTGAAGCTTTCTTT
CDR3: CASSSGQGADTEAFF

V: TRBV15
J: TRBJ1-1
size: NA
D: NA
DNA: TGTGCCACCAGCCCCCGGGGAGGGGCGAGGAACACTGAAGCTTTCTTT
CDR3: CATSPRGGARNTEAFF

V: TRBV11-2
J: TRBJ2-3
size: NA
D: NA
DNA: TGTGCCAGCAGCTTAGATCAACAGGATACGCAGTATTTT
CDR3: CASSLDQQDTQYF

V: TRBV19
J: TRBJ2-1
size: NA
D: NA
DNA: TGTGCCAGTAGTATGCCCCAGGGAATTTCCTACAATGAGCAGTTCTTC
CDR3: CASSMPQGISYNEQFF

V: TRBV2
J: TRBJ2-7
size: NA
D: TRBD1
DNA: TGTGCCAGCAACCCCGGGACAGGCCCCTACGAGCAGTACTTC
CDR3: CASNPGTGPYEQYF

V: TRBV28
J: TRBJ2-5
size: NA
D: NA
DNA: TGTGCGAGCCGGGACCAAGAGACCCAGTACTTC
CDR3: CASRDQETQYF

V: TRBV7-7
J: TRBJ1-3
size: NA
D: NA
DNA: TGTGCTAGCAGCCCCACACCGTCCTCTGGAAACACCATATATTTT
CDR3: CASSPTPSSGNTIYF